The 18 T cell receptor beta chains listed next were all sequenced from one sample in a study of identical twins. A single record per CDR3 protein comes from TCRdb applying MiXCR to the 5' RACE reads. The sample shows 600,000 to 850,000 distinct CDR3 sequences, about 18% of them seen only once. These data also formed part of another study, on T cells expressing NK-cell markers.

Sequencing used PBMCs. The receptors were sampled from a woman aged 18 to 35 in good health.

This clonotype was detected only a few times. The chain uses TRBV11-2 and TRBJ1-3; D remains unclear. The CDR3 sequence is 15 residues long. Germline V gene data show CDR1 as SGHAT and CDR2 as FQNNGV. Trimming took off 1 base at V and 3 bases at J, with 10 bases between the two ends. The CDR3 loop reads CASSLVMHRGNTIYF. Here the CDR3 DNA reads TGTGCCAGCAGCTTAGTAATGCACCGTGGAAACACCATATATTTT.

This clonotype was counted a few times. The V call is TRBV4-3, the J call TRBJ2-2; D unresolved. This CDR3 has 14 amino acids. From germline, CDR1 is LGHNA and CDR2 YSLEER. V shed 0 bases and J shed 5 bases, with 7 bases lying between them. CDR3 sequence (DNA): TGCGCCAGCAGCCAAGATTGGCGTACCGGGGAGCTGTTTTTT. Translated: CASSQDWRTGELFF.

J is TRBJ1-1 and V is TRBV10-3, with D possibly TRBD1 on 5 matching bases. The CDR3 is made up of 11 amino acids. In germline, CDR1 is ENHRY, CDR2 SYGVKD. V was cut by 8 bases and J by 4 bases, with 8 bases left in between. In DNA, the CDR3 is TGTGCCATCCGAGGGGCCACTGAAGCTTTCTTT. Translation: CAIRGATEAFF.

This clonotype was observed at least ten times. The V call is TRBV15, the J call TRBJ2-2; D is ambiguous. The germline V gene has CDR1 LNHNV and CDR2 YYDKDF (reference sequence). V lost 4 bases to trimming and J lost 6 bases, with 12 bases between them. CDR3 length: 14 residues. CDR3 coding DNA: TGTGCCACCAGCAATGGGGTTCGGCCCGGGGAGCTGTTTTTT. It specifies CATSNGVRPGELFF.

The chain couples TRBV6-1 to TRBJ2-1; D ambiguous. The V and J ends lost 11 bases and 8 bases respectively, with 19 bases between them. The length of the CDR3 is 13 residues. The germline gives CDR1 MNHNS, CDR2 SASEGT. The CDR3: CAVLSRSTDEQFF. The CDR3 DNA follows: TGTGCCGTTCTTAGCAGGAGTACGGATGAGCAGTTCTTC.

This clonotype has just a few counts. V usage is TRBV12-3 or TRBV12-4 and J usage is TRBJ1-1; 12 bases agree with TRBD1. CDR3 length equals 14 residues. The V segment lost 7 bases and the J segment 6 bases; nucleotides outside the gene matches: 6. The CDR3 is CASKPGQGASEAFF. The CDR3 DNA sequence: TGTGCCAGCAAACCGGGACAGGGGGCCTCTGAAGCTTTCTTT.

The V gene is TRBV12-3 or TRBV12-4, the J gene TRBJ2-2; no definite D call. This CDR3 comprises 13 residues. Trimming shortened V by 6 bases and J by 6 bases, and 11 bases separated the two germline ends. This chain's CDR3 is CASSLLTAGELFF. CDR3 sequence (DNA): TGTGCCAGCAGCCTTCTTACGGCCGGGGAGCTGTTTTTT.

The gene calls are TRBV6-5 and TRBJ2-5; D might be TRBD1 (6 bases). The CDR3 sequence is 15 residues long. CDR1 MNHEY and CDR2 SVGAGI come from the germline V gene. V shed 4 bases and J shed 6 bases, with 18 bases lying between them. CDR3 amino acids: CASSSTLDRFQTQYF. The CDR3 bases are TGTGCCAGCAGTTCCACCCTCGACAGGTTCCAGACCCAGTACTTC.

The chain couples TRBV4-2 to TRBJ2-1; D remains ambiguous. Germline V gene data show CDR1 as LGHNA and CDR2 as YNFKEQ. This CDR3 has 14 residues. V was shortened by 0 bases and J by 8 bases, with 11 bases between the two germline ends. CDR3 DNA: TGTGCCAGCAGCCAAGATTATTCGGCGGATGAGCAGTTCTTC. Amino acid sequence: CASSQDYSADEQFF.

This clonotype has only a few counts. Written as DNA, the CDR3 is TGTGCCAGCAGCTTGCTGGACTATGAGCAGTTCTTC. Protein product: CASSLLDYEQFF. The V and J genes are TRBV5-6 and TRBJ2-1; D might be TRBD2 (5 bases). From germline, CDR1 is SGHDT and CDR2 YYEEEE. There are 12 residues in the CDR3. Trimming removed 1 base at V and 8 bases at J, with 7 bases between. The full variable domain, in which reference TRBV5-6 and TRBJ2-1 provide the parts outside the CDR3, is DAGVTQSPTHLIKTRGQQVTLRCSPKSGHDTVSWYQQALGQGPQFIFQYYEEEERQRGNFPDRFSGHQFPNYSSELNVNALLLGDSALYLCASSLLDYEQFFGPGTRLTVL.

This clonotype was seen only a few times. The chain recombines TRBV7-9 with TRBJ2-7; weak D call: TRBD2 (6 bases). With 11 bases removed from V and 0 bases from J, the gap between germline ends came to 14 bases. This CDR3 spans 13 amino acids. Germline CDR1 is SEHNR and CDR2 is FQNEAQ (reference sequence). CDR3 DNA sequence: TGTGCCTCCAGCCGGGGGTTCTCCTACGAGCAGTACTTC. Encoded protein: CASSRGFSYEQYF.

A few counts support this clonotype. V and J are TRBV20-1 and TRBJ2-3; 7 nucleotides match TRBD2. There are 14 residues in the CDR3. The junction had 5 bases not matched to a gene; V was cut back by 5 bases and J by 0 bases. The germline gives CDR1 DFQATT, CDR2 SNEGSKA (reference sequence). This CDR3 reads CSASIAGSTDTQYF. CDR3 in DNA: TGCAGTGCTTCCATAGCGGGTAGCACAGATACGCAGTATTTT.

In its sample, this clonotype ranks as medium-sized. DNA for the CDR3: TGCAGTGCCCCGGGACTCACTAGCACAGATACGCAGTATTTT. It codes for CSAPGLTSTDTQYF. V gene TRBV20-1 combines with J gene TRBJ2-3, with D maybe TRBD2 (6 bases). Germline CDR1 and CDR2: DFQATT and SNEGSKA (reference sequence). V lost 6 bases and J lost 0, with 13 bases in between. The CDR3 runs to 14 residues.

The chain has TRBV7-9 and TRBJ2-5; D not resolved. V dropped 1 base and J dropped 8 bases, with 11 bases sitting between them. Germline V gene lookup returns CDR1 SEHNR and CDR2 FQNEAQ (reference sequence). The length of the CDR3 is 13 residues. CDR3 residues: CASSLDTWGTQYF. The CDR3 coding sequence is TGTGCCAGCAGCTTAGATACTTGGGGAACCCAGTACTTC.

The rearrangement uses TRBV7-6 and TRBJ2-2, with D unclear. The CDR3 is made up of 14 amino acids. V lost 3 bases to trimming and J lost 2 bases, with 7 bases between them. Germline V CDR1 and CDR2: SGHVS, FNYEAQ. The CDR3 protein is CASSFDVNTGELFF. CDR3 nucleotide sequence: TGTGCCAGCAGCTTTGACGTTAACACCGGGGAGCTGTTTTTT.

The CDR3 bases are TGTGCCAGCAGTCTCAGCGGTTCTAAAGAGACCCAGTACTTC. As protein: CASSLSGSKETQYF. The chain links TRBV27 to TRBJ2-5; possibly TRBD2 for D (5 bases). CDR1 MNHEY and CDR2 SMNVEV come from the germline V gene (reference sequence). Trimming shortened V by 5 bases and J by 3 bases, and 13 bases separated the two germline ends. CDR3 length: 14 residues.

The genes are TRBV5-1 and TRBJ2-1; 9 nucleotides match TRBD1. The CDR3 totals 15 residues. Looked up from germline, CDR1 is SGHRS and CDR2 is YFSETQ. Unmatched junction bases numbered 6, after V lost 3 bases and J lost 5 bases. The CDR3 sequence: CASSSTGTGNNEQFF. The CDR3 DNA is TGCGCCAGCAGCTCTACCGGGACAGGGAACAATGAGCAGTTCTTC.

This sequence joins TRBV11-2 and TRBJ2-5; D unclear. V was shortened by 0 bases and J by 4 bases, with 12 bases between the two germline ends. The germline V gene encodes CDR1 SGHAT and CDR2 FQNNGV. The CDR3 is made up of 15 amino acids. The CDR3 DNA reads TGTGCCAGCAGCTTAGAGTGGGTATGGCGAGAGACCCAGTACTTC. Protein sequence: CASSLEWVWRETQYF. Full variable domain (outside the CDR3, taken from reference TRBV11-2 and TRBJ2-5): EAGVAQSPRYKIIEKRQSVAFWCNPISGHATLYWYQQILGQGPKLLIQFQNNGVVDDSQLPKDRFSAERLKGVDSTLKIQPAKLEDSAVYLCASSLEWVWRETQYFGPGTRLLVL.